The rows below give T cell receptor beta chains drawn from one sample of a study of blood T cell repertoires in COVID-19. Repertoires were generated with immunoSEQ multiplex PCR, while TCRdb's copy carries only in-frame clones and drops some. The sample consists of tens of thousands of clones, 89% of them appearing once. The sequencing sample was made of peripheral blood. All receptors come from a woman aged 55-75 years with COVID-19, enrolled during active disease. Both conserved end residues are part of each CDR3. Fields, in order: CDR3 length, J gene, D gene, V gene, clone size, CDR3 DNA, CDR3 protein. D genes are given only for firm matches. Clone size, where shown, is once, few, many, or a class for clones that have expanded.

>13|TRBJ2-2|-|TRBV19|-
TGTGCCAGTAGTCACGGGGGTGGCGGGGAGCTGTTTTTT
CASSHGGGGELFF
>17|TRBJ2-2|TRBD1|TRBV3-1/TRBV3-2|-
TGTGCCAGCAGCCCGACAGGGGAAGCGCCTTACACCGGGGAGCTGTTTTTT
CASSPTGEAPYTGELFF
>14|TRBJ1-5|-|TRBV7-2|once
TGTGCCAGCAGCTTAGCATCAGGGGTCGGGCCCCAGCATTTT
CASSLASGVGPQHF
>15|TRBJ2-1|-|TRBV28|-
TGTGCCAGCAGTACGACAGGATTGGGGGACAATGAGCAGTTCTTC
CASSTTGLGDNEQFF
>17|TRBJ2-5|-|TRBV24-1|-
TGTGCCACCAGTGAAGAGCCGGGACTCTCCCTGGCAGAGACCCAGTACTTC
CATSEEPGLSLAETQYF
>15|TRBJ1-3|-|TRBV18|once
TGTGCCAGCTCACCAGGGGCGAGCTCTGGAAACACCATATATTTT
CASSPGASSGNTIYF
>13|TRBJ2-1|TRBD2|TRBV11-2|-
TGTGCCAGCAACCCTAGCGGGAGGGATGAGCAGTTCTTC
CASNPSGRDEQFF
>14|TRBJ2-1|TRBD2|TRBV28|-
TGTGCCAGCGTCCAGGCTAGCGGCTACAATGAGCAGTTCTTC
CASVQASGYNEQFF
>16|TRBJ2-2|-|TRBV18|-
TGTGCCAGCTCACCAGGGGCCGCTCTGAACACCGGGGAGCTGTTTTTT
CASSPGAALNTGELFF
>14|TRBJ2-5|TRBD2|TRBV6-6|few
TGTGCCAGCAGTGATAGCGGGGGGCAAGAGACCCAGTACTTC
CASSDSGGQETQYF
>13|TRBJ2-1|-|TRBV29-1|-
TGCAGCGTTGGGGTGGGAGGCTACAATGAGCAGTTCTTC
CSVGVGGYNEQFF
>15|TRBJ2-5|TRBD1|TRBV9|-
TGTGCCAGCAGCGTCGGGACAGCATACCAAGAGACCCAGTACTTC
CASSVGTAYQETQYF
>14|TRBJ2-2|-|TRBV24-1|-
TGTGCCACCAGTGATTCAGGGGCCGGCGGGGAGCTGTTTTTT
CATSDSGAGGELFF
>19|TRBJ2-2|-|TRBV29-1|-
TGCAGCGTTGAATTCTGGGCAGGGGTACCAGAGGCGAACACCGGGGAGCTGTTTTTT
CSVEFWAGVPEANTGELFF
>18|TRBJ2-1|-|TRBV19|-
TGTGCCAGTAGTCCCTCCGGGAGGACAGGGACGGTGTACAATGAGCAGTTCTTC
CASSPSGRTGTVYNEQFF
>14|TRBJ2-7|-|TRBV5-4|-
TGTGCCAGCAGCTTGGCGAGAGGGTCCTACGAGCAGTACTTC
CASSLARGSYEQYF
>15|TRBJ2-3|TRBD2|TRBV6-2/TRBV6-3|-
TGTGCCAGCAGTTACGAGGGAGGGAGCACAGATACGCAGTATTTT
CASSYEGGSTDTQYF
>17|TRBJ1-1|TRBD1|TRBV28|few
TGTGCCAGCAGCACGGACAGGGCCTCACCTCATAGCACTGAAGCTTTCTTT
CASSTDRASPHSTEAFF
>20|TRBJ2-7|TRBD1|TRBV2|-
TGTGCCAGCAGTGTTGGGCGTTGGGGGACAGGGGGCTTCGTTTCCTACGAGCAGTACTTC
CASSVGRWGTGGFVSYEQYF
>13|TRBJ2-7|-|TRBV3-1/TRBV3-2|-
TGTGCCAGCAGCTATAAGGGGGTTTACGAGCAGTACTTC
CASSYKGVYEQYF
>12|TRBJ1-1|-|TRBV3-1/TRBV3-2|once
TGTGCCAGCAGTCTAAGGGGACTACAAGCTTTCTTT
CASSLRGLQAFF
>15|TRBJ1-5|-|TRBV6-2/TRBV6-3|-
TGTGCCAGCAGTTACAGCCAATTTAGCAATCAGCCCCAGCATTTT
CASSYSQFSNQPQHF
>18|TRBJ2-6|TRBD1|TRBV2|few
TGTGCCAGCAGTACCGGGACAGGGGGATTAGTTGGGGCCAACGTCCTGACTTTC
CASSTGTGGLVGANVLTF
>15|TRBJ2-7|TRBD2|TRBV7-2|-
TGTGCCAGCAGCCCGGGGGGGGACCTCTCCTACGAGCAGTACTTC
CASSPGGDLSYEQYF
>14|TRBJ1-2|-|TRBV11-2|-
TGTGCCAGCAGATTCGCCGGGACATATGATGGCTACACCTTC
CASRFAGTYDGYTF
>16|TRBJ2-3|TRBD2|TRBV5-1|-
TGCGCCAGCAGCTCGTTACTAGCGGCCAGCACAGATACGCAGTATTTT
CASSSLLAASTDTQYF
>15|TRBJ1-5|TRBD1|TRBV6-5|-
TGTGCCAGCAGGGGGACAGGGGGCTTCAATCAGCCCCAGCATTTT
CASRGTGGFNQPQHF
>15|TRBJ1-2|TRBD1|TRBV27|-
TGTGCCACCACTCCGACGACAGGGGGCATCTATGGCTACACCTTC
CATTPTTGGIYGYTF
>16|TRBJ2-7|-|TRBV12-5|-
TGTGCTAGTGGTTTGGTCGCCCAACAAATCTCCTACGAGCAGTACTTC
CASGLVAQQISYEQYF
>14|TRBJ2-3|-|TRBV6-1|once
TGTGCCAGCAGTGAACGGCAGGGATCAGATACGCAGTATTTT
CASSERQGSDTQYF
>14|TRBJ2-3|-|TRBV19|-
TGTGCCACCGCCCTGCGGGTTGGGGCAGATACGCAGTATTTT
CATALRVGADTQYF
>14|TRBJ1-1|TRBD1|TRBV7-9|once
TGTGCCAGCAGCCCCCAGGGGGGAGGAACTGAAGCTTTCTTT
CASSPQGGGTEAFF
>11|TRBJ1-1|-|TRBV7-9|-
TGTGCCAGCAGCTTCCAAATTGAAGCTTTCTTT
CASSFQIEAFF
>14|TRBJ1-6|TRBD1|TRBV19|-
TGTGCCAGTAGAGATACAGGGGGCAAGACACCCCTCCACTTT
CASRDTGGKTPLHF
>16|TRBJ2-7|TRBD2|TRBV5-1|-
TGCGCCAGCAGCTTGGGACTAGCGGGCCTCTCCTACGAGCAGTACTTC
CASSLGLAGLSYEQYF
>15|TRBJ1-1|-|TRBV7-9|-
TGTGCCAGCAGCCCTTTGGGCCCCACAAGCTCCTCAGCTTTCTTT
CASSPLGPTSSSAFF
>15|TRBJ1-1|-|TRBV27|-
TGTGCCAGCAGTTTGTCGGGGACTGGGAGGACTGAAGCTTTCTTT
CASSLSGTGRTEAFF